These 22 T cell receptor beta chains were sequenced from one sample in a study of sequential checkpoint blockade in melanoma. The treatment was: randomized to nivolumab then ipilimumab (arm A) or the reverse (arm B). Data came from immunoSEQ multiplex PCR; TCRdb stores just in-frame clones and leaves some out. Counted here are about 20,000 clones, 82% occurring once; the ten biggest clones make up 51%. Source: CD8+ T cells sorted from blood (inferred from file names), taken from a patient given nivolumab and ipilimumab in sequence. These receptors came from a human donor with melanoma.

The V gene is TRBV11-3, the J gene TRBJ2-5, with TRBD2 matching 7 bases. The CDR3 sequence is 15 residues long. From germline, CDR1 is SGHNT and CDR2 YENEEA. V gave up 2 bases and J gave up 5 bases; unmatched junction bases: 8. The CDR3, as DNA: TGTGCCAGCAGCTTAAGCGGGGCGCGTTACGAGACCCAGTACTTC. Amino acids: CASSLSGARYETQYF.

V and J are TRBV4-1 and TRBJ1-5; D remains unclear. The CDR3 length is 15 residues. V lost 0 bases and J lost 3, with 9 bases in between. CDR1 MGHRA and CDR2 YSYEKL come from the germline V gene. The CDR3: CASSQDSLFNQPQHF. CDR3 coding DNA: TGCGCCAGCAGCCAAGATTCACTGTTCAATCAGCCCCAGCATTTT.

J is TRBJ2-1 and V is TRBV28, with 9 bases aligning to TRBD2. V was pared by 6 bases and J by 6 bases, with 15 bases of the junction left unmatched. Looked up from germline, CDR1 is MDHEN and CDR2 is SYDVKM. The CDR3 has 17 residues. The CDR3 sequence: CASRLTSGGFFSNEQFF. The CDR3 nucleotides read TGTGCCAGCAGGTTAACAAGCGGGGGGTTCTTTTCCAATGAGCAGTTCTTC.

V and J are TRBV11-2 and TRBJ1-5; TRBD1 matches 7 bases. CDR1 is SGHAT, CDR2 FQNNGV, per germline. Trimming took 6 bases from V and 9 from J; bases not matched to a gene: 5. The CDR3 has 12 residues. The CDR3 nucleotides are TGTGCCAGCAGTGCAGGGGGACGGCCCCAGCATTTT. This encodes CASSAGGRPQHF. The whole variable domain, remainder taken from reference TRBV11-2 and TRBJ1-5, is EAGVAQSPRYKIIEKRQSVAFWCNPISGHATLYWYQQILGQGPKLLIQFQNNGVVDDSQLPKDRFSAERLKGVDSTLKIQPAKLEDSAVYLCASSAGGRPQHFGDGTRLSIL.

In its sample, this clone was seen a few times. This sequence joins TRBV13 and TRBJ1-3, with TRBD1 as a possible D gene (6 bases). The ends were cut back, 5 bases at V and 5 bases at J, with 19 bases in the middle. Germline lookup yields CDR1 PRHDT and CDR2 FYEKMQ (reference sequence). This CDR3 has 16 amino acids. CDR3 nucleotide sequence: TGTGCCAGCAGCCGAGCGACAACAGGGATACGAAACACCATATATTTT. It yields the protein CASSRATTGIRNTIYF. Combining the CDR3 with reference TRBV13 and TRBJ1-3 gives the whole variable domain AAGVIQSPRHLIKEKRETATLKCYPIPRHDTVYWYQQGPGQDPQFLISFYEKMQSDKGSIPDRFSAQQFSDYHSELNMSSLELGDSALYFCASSRATTGIRNTIYFGEGSWLTVV.

The genes are TRBV11-2 and TRBJ2-7; 8 bases align to TRBD2. This CDR3 is 15 amino acids long. CDR1 is SGHAT, CDR2 FQNNGV, per germline. V lost 5 bases, J lost 2 bases, and 8 bases stayed unmatched. CDR3 loop: CASSRGRGATYEQYF. CDR3 nucleotides: TGTGCCAGCAGCCGGGGGCGGGGGGCGACCTACGAGCAGTACTTC.

The DNA of the CDR3 is TGTGCCAGCAGCTTAACACCAGCGGGGCCCTACGAGCAGTACTTC. It codes for CASSLTPAGPYEQYF. The chain has TRBV11-2 and TRBJ2-7; 7 nucleotides align to TRBD2. V was pared by 2 bases and J by 2 bases, with 6 bases of the junction left unmatched. The germline CDR1 and CDR2 sequences are SGHAT and FQNNGV. The CDR3 is made up of 15 amino acids. Using reference TRBV11-2 and TRBJ2-7 for the parts outside the CDR3, the full variable domain is EAGVAQSPRYKIIEKRQSVAFWCNPISGHATLYWYQQILGQGPKLLIQFQNNGVVDDSQLPKDRFSAERLKGVDSTLKIQPAKLEDSAVYLCASSLTPAGPYEQYFGPGTRLTVT.

This rearrangement joins TRBV2 to TRBJ2-1; 10 bases match TRBD2. Germline V lookup: CDR1 SNHLY, CDR2 FYNNEI. J lost 2 bases, V lost 4 bases, and 2 bases had no gene match. The CDR3 is 15 amino acids. The CDR3 loop is CASSVSGGAYNEQFF. CDR3 in DNA: TGTGCCAGCAGTGTGAGCGGGGGGGCCTACAATGAGCAGTTCTTC.

The CDR3 DNA reads TGCGCCAGCAGCCAATATAGGACAGGGCGGGATGCTTTCTTT. Its translation is CASSQYRTGRDAFF. This chain uses TRBV4-3 with TRBJ1-1; 8 nucleotides agree with TRBD1. J gave up 11 bases and V 2 bases, and 10 bases lay outside the gene matches. Per the germline V gene, CDR1 is LGHNA and CDR2 is YSLEER. The CDR3 consists of 14 residues.

This clone was recorded only once. The rearrangement joins TRBV13 to TRBJ2-5; 12 bases agree with TRBD2. V was pared by 6 bases and J by 5 bases, with 10 bases of the junction left unmatched. The germline V gene encodes CDR1 PRHDT and CDR2 FYEKMQ (reference sequence). This CDR3 region has 16 residues. The CDR3 sequence is CASSSSRLAGEETQYF. The CDR3 DNA sequence: TGTGCCAGCAGTTCCTCCAGACTAGCGGGGGAGGAGACCCAGTACTTC.

The rearrangement uses TRBV20-1 and TRBJ2-7, with D maybe TRBD2 (5 bases). V shed 3 bases and J shed 3 bases, with 6 bases lying between them. Germline-derived CDR1 and CDR2 are DFQATT and SNEGSKA (reference sequence). This CDR3 contains 11 residues. CDR3 DNA sequence: TGCAGTGCTAGCGAGGGCTACGAGCAGTACTTC. This encodes CSASEGYEQYF.

This sequence joins TRBV15 and TRBJ2-3, with 7 bases aligning to TRBD1. With 9 bases clipped from V and 4 bases from J, the junction kept 13 bases outside the gene matches. Germline CDR1 LNHNV, CDR2 YYDKDF (reference sequence). CDR3 length: 15 amino acids. This chain's CDR3 is CATTRQGVLADTQYF. CDR3 bases: TGTGCCACGACCCGTCAGGGGGTATTAGCAGATACGCAGTATTTT.

The rearrangement joins TRBV20-1 to TRBJ1-1; D may be TRBD1 (6 bases). CDR3 length equals 11 residues. Between the trimmed V and J ends, which lost 6 bases and 8 bases, there was a span of 13 bases. Germline V gene lookup returns CDR1 DFQATT and CDR2 SNEGSKA (reference sequence). The CDR3 loop is CSAEVQGEAFF. The CDR3 DNA sequence: TGCAGTGCCGAAGTACAGGGCGAAGCTTTCTTT.

This chain connects TRBV28 to TRBJ1-4, with D unclear. Germline assignment: CDR1 MDHEN and CDR2 SYDVKM. This CDR3 comprises 12 residues. Trimming stripped 5 bases from V and 8 bases from J, with 9 bases between. CDR3 nucleotide sequence: TGTGCCAGCAGTGTGCTCGGGGAAAAACTGTTTTTT. Translation: CASSVLGEKLFF.

This chain joins TRBV4-3 and TRBJ2-2, with 8 bases lining up with TRBD1. The CDR3 contains 18 residues. V was pared by 0 bases and J by 4 bases, with 10 bases of the junction left unmatched. The germline CDR1 and CDR2 sequences are LGHNA and YSLEER. The CDR3 bases are TGCGCCAGCAGCCAAGATCCACCCCGAGACAGGGGCACCGGGGAGCTGTTTTTT. This codes for CASSQDPPRDRGTGELFF.

The chain links TRBV7-9 to TRBJ2-1; 11 nucleotides agree with TRBD1. The V and J ends lost 4 bases and 4 bases, in that order; junction bases with no gene match: 9. Germline CDR1 reads SEHNR; CDR2 reads FQNEAQ (reference sequence). CDR3 size: 17 residues. The CDR3 is CASSSRDRGTRYNEQFF. In nucleotides, the CDR3 is TGTGCCAGCAGCTCCCGGGACAGGGGGACGCGTTACAATGAGCAGTTCTTC.

The chain employs TRBV5-1 and TRBJ2-7, with 7 bases identical to TRBD1. Trimming cost V 0 bases and J 2 bases; bases outside gene matches: 5. Germline loops: CDR1 SGHRS, CDR2 YFSETQ. The CDR3 contains 15 residues. The CDR3, as DNA: TGCGCCAGCAGCTTGGAGAGGACAGGTCCCTACGAGCAGTACTTC. Its protein is CASSLERTGPYEQYF.

The chain is built from TRBV6-5 and TRBJ1-3; TRBD1 might be the D (6 bases). This CDR3 comprises 16 residues. V was trimmed by 2 bases and J by 0 bases, leaving 11 bases between them. Germline CDR1 MNHEY, CDR2 SVGAGI. The CDR3 loop is CASSYGGGDSGNTIYF. Written as DNA, the CDR3 is TGTGCCAGCAGTTACGGGGGGGGCGACTCTGGAAACACCATATATTTT.

This clone was seen once. This sequence joins TRBV11-2 and TRBJ2-7, with TRBD1 identical over 9 bases. V shed 1 base, J shed 6 bases, and the junction held 4 bases outside the gene matches. CDR1 SGHAT and CDR2 FQNNGV come from the germline V gene. The CDR3 is made up of 14 amino acids. The CDR3 sequence is CASSLGTGESEQYF. The CDR3, as DNA: TGTGCCAGCAGCTTAGGGACAGGGGAAAGCGAGCAGTACTTC.

The V call is TRBV19, the J call TRBJ1-5; TRBD1 agrees at 7 bases. This CDR3 has 15 residues. V dropped 5 bases and J dropped 2; count of bases not matched to a gene: 6. From germline, CDR1 is LNHDA and CDR2 SQIVND (reference sequence). The CDR3 region has the DNA TGTGCCAGTAGTGCAACCGGGACAGGCAATCAGCCCCAGCATTTT. The encoded protein is CASSATGTGNQPQHF.

This clone was seen a single time. CDR3 nucleotide sequence: TGTGCCAGTAGTATATTGGGCAGTTTCTACACCTTC. It encodes CASSILGSFYTF. This chain uses TRBV19 with TRBJ1-2; D gene ambiguous. The germline V and J ends were trimmed by 2 bases and 10 bases, with 11 bases remaining between them. CDR3 length equals 12 residues. Germline V gene lookup returns CDR1 LNHDA and CDR2 SQIVND (reference sequence).

The J gene is TRBJ2-2, the V gene TRBV2, with D hard to call. The CDR3 consists of 13 residues. V lost 10 bases and J lost 1, with 10 bases in between. From germline, CDR1 is SNHLY and CDR2 FYNNEI. The CDR3 here is CATFEENTGELFF. CDR3 bases: TGTGCCACCTTTGAGGAGAACACCGGGGAGCTGTTTTTT.